This T cell receptor beta chain was captured in a study of PD-1 blockade in classical Hodgkin lymphoma. Study results and caveats: Complete responders showed a baseline diversity that resembled the diversity of newly diagnosed patients.

In the case of this clone: As yet, its antigen is unknown.

All trial patients relapsed after autologous stem cell transplantation. Method: immunoSEQ multiplex PCR; TCRdb's copy keeps in-frame clones and lacks some. The top ten clones hold 20% to 25% of a sample with 45,000 to 50,000 clones, around three quarters of them seen once. The TCR comes from a human donor with classical Hodgkin lymphoma. The sample here was peripheral blood mononuclear cells (PBMCs), taken before the second cycle of nivolumab.

DNA of the CDR3: TGTGCCAGCAGCTCTAGGACGGTTGATACGCAGTATTTT. Translated, it gives CASSSRTVDTQYF. The V call is TRBV7-2, the J call TRBJ2-3, with D hard to call. This CDR3 has 13 amino acids. The germline gives CDR1 SGHTA, CDR2 FQGNSA. Trimming pared 4 bases from V and 6 bases from J, leaving 11 bases between.